This paragraph reports one T cell receptor (beta chain). This sample was taken from a study of STAT5B mutations in CD4+ large granular lymphocyte leukemia. The CDR3 has 16 residues. J was trimmed by 3 bases and V by 4 bases; bases with no gene match: 7. Germline lookup yields CDR1 MNHEY and CDR2 SVGAGI. Measured with immunoSEQ multiplex PCR; TCRdb has only the in-frame clones, and not every one. Of 21,000 or so clones listed, 79% are singletons. The sequencing input was CD4+ T cells from blood buffy coats. The receptor was derived from a human donor in good health. J is TRBJ2-5 and V is TRBV6-5; 11 nucleotides agree with TRBD2. The CDR3 coding sequence is TGTGCCAGCAGTTTACGACTAGCGGGACATAAAGAGACCCAGTACTTC. As protein: CASSLRLAGHKETQYF.